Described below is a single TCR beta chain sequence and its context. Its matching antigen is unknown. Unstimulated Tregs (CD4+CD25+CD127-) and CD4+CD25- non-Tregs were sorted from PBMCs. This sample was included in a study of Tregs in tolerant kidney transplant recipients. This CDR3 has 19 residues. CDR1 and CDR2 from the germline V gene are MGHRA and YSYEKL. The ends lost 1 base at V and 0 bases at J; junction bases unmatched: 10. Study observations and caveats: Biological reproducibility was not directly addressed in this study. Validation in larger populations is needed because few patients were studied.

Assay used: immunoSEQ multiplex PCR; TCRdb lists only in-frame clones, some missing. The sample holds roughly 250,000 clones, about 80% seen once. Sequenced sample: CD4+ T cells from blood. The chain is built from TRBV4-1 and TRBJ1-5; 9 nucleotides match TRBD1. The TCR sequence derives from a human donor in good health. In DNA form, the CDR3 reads TGCGCCAGCAGCCAAGTCCTGGGACAGGGCCTATATAGCAATCAGCCCCAGCATTTT. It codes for CASSQVLGQGLYSNQPQHF.